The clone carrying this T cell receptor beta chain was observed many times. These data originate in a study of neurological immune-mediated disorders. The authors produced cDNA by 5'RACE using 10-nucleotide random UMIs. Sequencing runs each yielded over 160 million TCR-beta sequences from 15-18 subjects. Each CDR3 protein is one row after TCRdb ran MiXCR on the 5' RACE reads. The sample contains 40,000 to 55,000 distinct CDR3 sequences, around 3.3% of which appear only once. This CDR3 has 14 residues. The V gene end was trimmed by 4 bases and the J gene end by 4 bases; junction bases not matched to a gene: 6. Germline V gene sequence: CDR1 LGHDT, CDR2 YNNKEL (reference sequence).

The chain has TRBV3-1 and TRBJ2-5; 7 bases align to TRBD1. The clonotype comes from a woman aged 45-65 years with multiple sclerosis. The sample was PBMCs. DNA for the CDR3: TGTGCCAGCAGCCTACAGGGGTACACAGAGACCCAGTACTTC. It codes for CASSLQGYTETQYF.